These T cell receptor beta chains were read from a single sample in a study of shared clonotypes between healthy human individuals. Libraries were prepared by immunoSEQ multiplex PCR; TCRdb keeps only in-frame clonotypes and omits some of them. The table includes 520,000 or so clones, roughly 78% detected once. Specimen: PBMCs. These receptor sequences come from a woman aged 40-49 years in good health. Some clones in this sample may be carry-over from other donors' samples. CDR3s leave out the opening cysteine and the closing phenylalanine or tryptophan.

v_call cdr3_aa
TRBV7-9 ASSPKSGRMGTDTQY
TRBV5-1 ASSLNGGTDTQY
TRBV2 ATRRGVGAEAF
TRBV14 ASSRPSGRSSYEQY
TRBV30 AWSLRGPDTQY
TRBV19 ASRPTGGRETQY
TRBV11-2 ASSLNVGLAGVEQY
TRBV27 AAGVTGGIRPQH
TRBV2 VSTPRVGRSEAF
TRBV10-2 ASSKGGVGQPQH
TRBV27 ASSLLAGGPLSSYNEQF
TRBV4-1 ASSQGLDTGELF
TRBV28 ASSETGNTGELF
TRBV11-3 ASSLGGRGTYNEQF
TRBV19 ASSIPGIQETQY
TRBV15 ATSRDPQQQETQY
TRBV19 ASSISGSYTGELF
TRBV10-3 AISESGGEETQY
TRBV30 AGASGSLSDTQY
TRBV9 ASSARVLADTQY